The T cell receptor beta chain under discussion was sequenced for a study of T-cell reconstitution after alpha-beta-depleted transplantation in children. Unique molecular identifiers were used to barcode this TCRbeta library. TCRdb reanalysed the PCR reads using MiXCR and keeps one entry per CDR3 protein. This sample yields 550,000 to 600,000 distinct CDR3 sequences, of which roughly 23% are seen a single time; around an eighth belongs to the top ten. Germline CDR1 is SEHNR and CDR2 is FQNEAQ (reference sequence). The CDR3 spans 12 residues. The V and J ends lost 6 bases and 7 bases respectively, with 13 bases between them.

The sample in question was PBMCs, mostly from graft donor cells, obtained 360 days after TCRalphabeta/CD19-depleted stem cell transplant. The receptor comes from a boy younger than two who had a stem cell transplant for acute myeloid leukemia, so the T cells may come from the graft donor. This chain links TRBV7-9 with TRBJ2-7, with D perhaps matching TRBD1 (6 bases). The CDR3 here is CASRDGQNEQYF. CDR3 in DNA: TGTGCCAGCAGGGATGGACAGAATGAGCAGTACTTC. The full variable domain, completed using reference TRBV7-9 and TRBJ2-7, is DTGVSQNPRHKITKRGQNVTFRCDPISEHNRLYWYRQTLGQGPEFLTYFQNEAQLEKSRLLSDRFSAERPKGSFSTLEIQRTEQGDSAMYLCASRDGQNEQYFGPGTRLTVT.